This T cell receptor beta chain was identified in a study of cytomegalovirus exposure and HLA in healthy donors. The primer mix had 60 Vbeta and 13 Jbeta primers. Only in-frame clones appear in the TCRdb table, and some are missing; sequencing was by immunoSEQ multiplex PCR. The data contain about 100,000 clones, roughly 88% of them singletons. CDR1 and CDR2 (germline): MDHEN, SYDVKM. The ends were cut back, 6 bases at V and 3 bases at J, with 20 bases in the middle. The CDR3 has 16 residues. Sample: PBMCs. This chain connects TRBV28 to TRBJ1-1; weak D call: TRBD1 (6 bases). The receptor's source is a woman in her late teens or twenties in good health and CMV-seronegative. As DNA, the CDR3 is TGTGCCAGCAGAAACCCGGCCCAGCCAGGGGACACTGAAGCTTTCTTT. It encodes CASRNPAQPGDTEAFF. Full variable domain (remainder filled in from reference TRBV28 and TRBJ1-1): DVKVTQSSRYLVKRTGEKVFLECVQDMDHENMFWYRQDPGLGLRLIYFSYDVKMKEKGDIPEGYSVSREKKERFSLILESASTNQTSMYLCASRNPAQPGDTEAFFGQGTRLTVV.